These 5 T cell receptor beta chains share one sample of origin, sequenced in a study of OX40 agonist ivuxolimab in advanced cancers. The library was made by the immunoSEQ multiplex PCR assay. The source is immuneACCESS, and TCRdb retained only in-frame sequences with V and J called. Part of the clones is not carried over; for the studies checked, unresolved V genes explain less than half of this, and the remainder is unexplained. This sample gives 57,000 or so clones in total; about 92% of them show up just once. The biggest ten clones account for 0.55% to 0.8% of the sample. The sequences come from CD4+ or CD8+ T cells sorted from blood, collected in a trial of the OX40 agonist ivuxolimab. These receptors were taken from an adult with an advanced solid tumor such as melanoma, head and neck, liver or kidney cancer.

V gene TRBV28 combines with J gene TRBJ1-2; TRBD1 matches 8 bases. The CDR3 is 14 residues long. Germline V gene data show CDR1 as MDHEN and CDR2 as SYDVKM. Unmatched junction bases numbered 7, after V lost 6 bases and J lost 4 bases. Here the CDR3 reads CASSPTQGAYGYTF. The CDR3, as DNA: TGTGCCAGCAGCCCTACTCAGGGGGCCTATGGCTACACCTTC.

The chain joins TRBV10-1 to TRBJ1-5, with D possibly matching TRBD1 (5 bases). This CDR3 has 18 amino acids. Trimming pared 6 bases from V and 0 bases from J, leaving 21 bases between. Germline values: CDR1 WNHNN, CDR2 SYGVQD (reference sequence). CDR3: CASSDPMDTQISNQPQHF. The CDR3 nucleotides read TGCGCCAGCAGCGACCCAATGGACACCCAGATTAGCAATCAGCCCCAGCATTTT.

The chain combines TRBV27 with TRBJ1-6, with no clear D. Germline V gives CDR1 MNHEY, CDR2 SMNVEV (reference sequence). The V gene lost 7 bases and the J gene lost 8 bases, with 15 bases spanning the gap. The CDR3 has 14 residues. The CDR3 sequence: CASTMKFGDSPLHF. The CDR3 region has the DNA TGTGCCAGCACCATGAAATTTGGTGATTCACCCCTCCACTTT.

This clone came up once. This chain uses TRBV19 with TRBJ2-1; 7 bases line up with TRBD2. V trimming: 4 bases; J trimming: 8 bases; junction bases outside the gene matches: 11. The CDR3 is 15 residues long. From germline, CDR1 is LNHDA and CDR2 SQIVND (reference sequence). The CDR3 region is CASSTIGLDGHEQFF. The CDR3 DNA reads TGTGCCAGTAGTACCATAGGACTAGATGGCCATGAGCAGTTCTTC.

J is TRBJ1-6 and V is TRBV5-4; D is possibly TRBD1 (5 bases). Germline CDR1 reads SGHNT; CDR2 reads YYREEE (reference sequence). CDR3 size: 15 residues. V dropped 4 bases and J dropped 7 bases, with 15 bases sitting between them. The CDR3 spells CASSRQRGKNSPLHF. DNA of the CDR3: TGTGCCAGCAGCCGACAAAGGGGCAAAAATTCACCCCTCCACTTT.